Listed below are T cell receptor beta chains from one sample, sequenced in a study of cytomegalovirus exposure and HLA in healthy donors. The protocol was immunoSEQ multiplex PCR, while the TCRdb copy is restricted to in-frame clones and leaves out a portion. The profile shows approximately 180,000 clones, roughly four fifths of them singletons. Sample: PBMCs. The receptors were sampled from a woman aged 30 to 39 in good health and CMV-seronegative. CDR3s include the opening cysteine and the closing phenylalanine or tryptophan. D genes are given only for firm matches. Only part of the rows carry a size: once, few, many, or a class if the clone is expanded.

V gene	clone size	D gene	J gene	CDR3 DNA	CDR3 protein
TRBV21-1	.	.	TRBJ1-2	TGTGCCAGCAGTCAAAGTAGAATTTCGGCCGCAGGGGAGAACTATGGCTACACCTTC	CASSQSRISAAGENYGYTF
TRBV6-1	.	TRBD2	TRBJ2-1	TGTGCCAGCAGTGATTGGGACTACGGTCTCACTGAGCAGTTCTTC	CASSDWDYGLTEQFF
TRBV7-2	.	.	TRBJ1-4	TGTGCCAGCAGCCTCTCGGGAGGGGCGATTAATGAAAAACTGTTTTTT	CASSLSGGAINEKLFF
TRBV15	.	TRBD2	TRBJ2-1	TGTGCCACCAGCAGATCGGGAGGGCAAGGTTACAATGAGCAGTTCTTC	CATSRSGGQGYNEQFF
TRBV19	once	TRBD1	TRBJ2-5	TGTGCCAGTAGTTACGGGACAGGGTATGAGGAGACCCAGTACTTC	CASSYGTGYEETQYF
TRBV29-1	.	TRBD2	TRBJ2-5	TGCAGCGCTTCAGCGGGAGGCGCAACGGGTGAGGCCCAGTACTTC	CSASAGGATGEAQYF
TRBV5-6	.	.	TRBJ2-7	TGTGCCAGCAGCAAGTTTAGTTCCTACGAGCAGTACTTC	CASSKFSSYEQYF
TRBV6-1	.	TRBD1	TRBJ2-7	TGTGCCAGCAGCGCGGACAGGGGCTCCTACGAGCAGTACTTC	CASSADRGSYEQYF
TRBV5-1	.	.	TRBJ2-1	TGCGCCAGCAGCCCGGGCTCCTACAATGAGCAGTTCTTC	CASSPGSYNEQFF
TRBV2	.	TRBD2	TRBJ2-1	TGTGCCAGCAACGGGGTAGCGGGAGTGAGGAATGAGCAGTTCTTC	CASNGVAGVRNEQFF
TRBV5-1	.	.	TRBJ2-6	TGCGCCAGCAGACTGGGACATAACCCCTCTGGGGCCAACGTCCTGACTTTC	CASRLGHNPSGANVLTF
TRBV4-1	.	.	TRBJ1-5	TGCGCCAGCAGCCAAGATCGGTGGCAGCCCCAGCATTTT	CASSQDRWQPQHF
TRBV7-9	.	.	TRBJ2-3	TGTTCCAGCAGCACCAACCGCGGGCAGAGAGTTAGCACAGATACGCAGTATTTT	CSSSTNRGQRVSTDTQYF
TRBV13	.	.	TRBJ1-1	TGTGCCAGCAGCGGGGGCCCGAACACTGAAGCTTTCTTT	CASSGGPNTEAFF
TRBV6-5	.	.	TRBJ1-5	TGTGCCAGCAGCCGTGGGGGCGGGCAGCCCCAGCATTTT	CASSRGGGQPQHF
TRBV29-1	once	.	TRBJ2-3	TGCAGCGTTGACAGGTCAGGGACAGATACGCAGTATTTT	CSVDRSGTDTQYF
TRBV4-2	.	TRBD2	TRBJ2-1	TGTGCCAGCAGCCGCGGGGGGGGGACTAGCGGGAGCAATGAGCAGTTCTTC	CASSRGGGTSGSNEQFF
TRBV7-9	.	TRBD1	TRBJ1-4	TGTGCCAGCAGCTTGGACCCGGGACAGGAGAATGAAAAACTGTTTTTT	CASSLDPGQENEKLFF
TRBV5-4	.	TRBD2	TRBJ2-7	TGTGCCAGCAGCTTGGCGGCTAGCGGGTTAAACTACGAGCAGTACTTC	CASSLAASGLNYEQYF
TRBV7-6	.	.	TRBJ2-1	TGTGCCAGCAGCATCGGGAACCACAATGAGCAGTTCTTC	CASSIGNHNEQFF
TRBV5-8	.	.	TRBJ2-3	TGTGCCAGCAGCTCAGAGGTCACAGATACGCAGTATTTT	CASSSEVTDTQYF
TRBV7-2	.	.	TRBJ2-7	TGTGCCAGCAGCTTAACCCACGAGCAGTACTTC	CASSLTHEQYF
TRBV7-9	.	TRBD2	TRBJ2-4	TGTGCCAGCAGCTTAGGTAGCGGGGGGGCCTGGGGCAAAAACATTCAGTACTTC	CASSLGSGGAWGKNIQYF
TRBV9	.	.	TRBJ2-3	TGTGCCAGCAGCGTGCAGGGAACAGATACGCAGTATTTT	CASSVQGTDTQYF
TRBV4-3	.	TRBD1	TRBJ2-7	TGCGCCAGCAGCGGGGACAGGGGTATCAACGAGCAGTACTTC	CASSGDRGINEQYF
TRBV9	.	.	TRBJ2-4	TGTGCCAGCAGCGCGGGGGACCTGGACGAAAACATTCAGTACTTC	CASSAGDLDENIQYF
TRBV28	.	.	TRBJ2-7	TGTGCCAGCAGTTTGACCCAGGGGCTCCTCGTGTACGAGCAGTACTTC	CASSLTQGLLVYEQYF
TRBV7-2	.	.	TRBJ1-4	TGTGCCAGCAGCTTAGTCCACGGGACAAGTAATGAAAAACTGTTTTTT	CASSLVHGTSNEKLFF
TRBV5-1	.	TRBD1	TRBJ1-4	TGCGCCAGCAGCCTGGGACAGGGAGGTGAAAAACTGTTTTTT	CASSLGQGGEKLFF
TRBV9	few	TRBD1	TRBJ1-3	TGTGCCAGCAGAGCTACAGGGGGCTCTGGAAACACCATATATTTT	CASRATGGSGNTIYF